These 15 T cell receptor beta chains were all obtained from the same sample, sequenced in a study of T cell clonality in common variable immunodeficiency. Study observations and caveats: Reportedly, TCR beta sequences from common variable immunodeficiency showed fewer deletions and N-nucleotide insertions.

The data were produced by immunoSEQ multiplex PCR, yet TCRdb's version contains in-frame clones alone and is incomplete. The data show about 34,000 clones, with none appearing a single time. These receptors have no known antigen. Material for sequencing was peripheral blood mononuclear cells. These receptors all come from a human donor with common variable immunodeficiency.

By sample share, this clone is medium-sized. The sequence runs out 3 residues before the end of the CDR3; the remainder is reconstructed from the germline J gene. The genes are TRBV18 and TRBJ2-1, with D possibly called TRBD1 or TRBD2 (7 bases each). The V gene lost 5 bases and the J gene lost 6 bases, with 20 bases spanning the gap. CDR3 length: 16 amino acids. Germline assignment: CDR1 KGHSH and CDR2 LQKENI. CDR3 in amino acids: CASSSTPRGRVNEQFF. CDR3 DNA (partial): TGTGCCAGCTCATCAACCCCCAGGGGGAGGGTCAATGAG. The full variable domain, completed using reference TRBV18 and TRBJ2-1, is NAGVMQNPRHLVRRRGQEARLRCSPMKGHSHVYWYRQLPEEGLKFMVYLQKENIIDESGMPKERFSAEFPKEGPSILRIQQVVRGDSAAYFCASSSTPRGRVNEQFFGPGTRLTVL.

The sequenced part of the CDR3 DNA is TGCAGTGCCGCCGGGACTAGCGGGGCCAATGAG. It specifies CSAAGTSGANE. The complete CDR3 reads CSAAGTSGANEQFF. The chain joins TRBV20-1 to TRBJ2-1; 13 bases match TRBD2. The read ends 3 residues before the CDR3 terminus; that terminus is restored from the germline J gene. CDR1 DFQATT and CDR2 SNEGSKA come from the germline V gene (reference sequence). The CDR3 length is 14 residues. V lost 6 bases to trimming and J lost 6 bases; unmatched junction nucleotides: 5.

This clone has only a few counts. The read ends 3 residues early relative to the CDR3; the germline J gene fills the gap. The chain combines TRBV18 with TRBJ2-3, with 7 positions matching TRBD2. V trimming: 3 bases; J trimming: 0 bases; junction bases outside the gene matches: 6. The germline V gene has CDR1 KGHSH and CDR2 LQKENI. This CDR3 region has 16 residues. This CDR3 is CASSPTSVTSTDTQYF. The part of the CDR3 DNA that was read is TGTGCCAGCTCACCTACTAGCGTTACTAGCACAGATACG.

This clone was found many times. The read terminates 3 residues before the CDR3 end, so the remaining end is supplied by the germline J gene. The rearrangement uses TRBV7-2 and TRBJ1-1, with D possibly being TRBD1 (6 bases). V lost 3 bases, J lost 3 bases, and 11 bases lay in between. This CDR3 has 14 residues. From germline, CDR1 is SGHTA and CDR2 FQGNSA. The sequenced part of the CDR3 DNA is TGTGCCAGCAGCTTCCAGGGGCAGGACACTGAA. Encoded protein: CASSFQGQDTE. The CDR3 reads in full as CASSFQGQDTEAFF.

This clone was seen ten or more times. The read halts 3 residues ahead of the CDR3 end, with the missing end drawn from the germline J gene. The rearrangement uses TRBV20-1 and TRBJ1-1; a weak D match, TRBD1 (5 bases). Per germline, CDR1 DFQATT and CDR2 SNEGSKA (reference sequence). This CDR3 has 14 amino acids. Trimming pared 6 bases from V and 0 bases from J, leaving 14 bases between. The sequenced CDR3 bases are TGCAGTGCATCGTTTGGGGGGATGAACACTGAA. This codes for CSASFGGMNTE. The full CDR3 protein reads CSASFGGMNTEAFF.

With regard to this clone: Read sequence stops 3 residues before the CDR3 end, and the germline J gene provides the missing end. The gene calls are TRBV7-9 and TRBJ2-7, with 11 bases fitting TRBD2. The CDR3 is 15 amino acids. CDR1 is SEHNR, CDR2 FQNEAQ, per germline (reference sequence). V lost 1 base to trimming and J lost 1 base; unmatched junction nucleotides: 0. CDR3 DNA (partial): TGTGCCAGCAGCTTAGGGACTAGCGGGTCCTACGAG. This gives the protein CASSLGTSGSYE. The complete CDR3 sequence is CASSLGTSGSYEQYF.

This clone was recorded a few times. The missing CDR3 end, 3 residues past where the read stops, is filled in from the germline J gene. V gene TRBV5-6 combines with J gene TRBJ1-6; weak D call: TRBD1 (6 bases). This CDR3 region has 15 residues. V gave up 4 bases and J gave up 6 bases, with 14 bases separating them. Germline V gene lookup returns CDR1 SGHDT and CDR2 YYEEEE. The sequenced part of the CDR3 DNA is TGTGCCAGCAGCCCCCTTAGGGGGGGTAATTCACCC. Its protein is CASSPLRGGNSP. The whole CDR3 is CASSPLRGGNSPLHF.

Many counts were recorded for this clone. The read stops 3 residues short of the end of the CDR3; the missing end is completed from the germline J gene. V usage is TRBV7-2 and J usage is TRBJ1-5; D is undetermined. Germline loops: CDR1 SGHTA, CDR2 FQGNSA. This CDR3 contains 12 residues. The V and J ends lost 3 bases and 7 bases respectively, with 7 bases between them. CDR3 bases read: TGTGCCAGCAGCTTCCGAGGGCAGCCC. Its protein is CASSFRGQP. From start to end, the CDR3 is CASSFRGQPQHF. Using reference TRBV7-2 and TRBJ1-5 for the parts outside the CDR3, the full variable domain is GAGVSQSPSNKVTEKGKDVELRCDPISGHTALYWYRQSLGQGLEFLIYFQGNSAPDKSGLPSDRFSAERTGGSVSTLTIQRTQQEDSAVYLCASSFRGQPQHFGDGTRLSIL.

This clone appeared a few times. The read terminates 3 residues before the CDR3 end, so the remaining end is supplied by the germline J gene. The V call is TRBV6-2 or TRBV6-3, the J call TRBJ1-1, with D hard to call. The CDR3 extends over 10 amino acids. CDR1 is MNHEY, CDR2 SVGEGT, per germline. CDR3 sequence: CASLTREAFF. Partial CDR3 DNA: TGTGCCAGCTTAACACGCGAA.

This clone was recorded a few times. The part of the CDR3 DNA that was read is TGTGCCAGTCGGGGGGACATAGATCTCTATGGC. This translates into CASRGDIDLYG. The whole CDR3 protein reads CASRGDIDLYGYTF. This chain joins TRBV19 and TRBJ1-2, with D maybe TRBD1 (6 bases). The read comes to an end 3 residues before the CDR3 does, leaving the germline J gene to fill in the end. CDR1 and CDR2 from the germline V gene are LNHDA and SQIVND (reference sequence). V lost 8 bases, J lost 4 bases, and 17 bases lay in between. This CDR3 spans 14 amino acids.

This clone was counted ten times or more. The CDR3 end is not reached by the read, which stops 3 residues before it; the germline J gene fills it in. V usage is TRBV2 and J usage is TRBJ2-3; perhaps TRBD2 as D (6 bases). CDR3 length: 12 amino acids. V gave up 0 bases and J gave up 8 bases, with 6 bases separating them. Looked up from germline, CDR1 is SNHLY and CDR2 is FYNNEI. The part of the CDR3 DNA that was read is TGTGCCAGCAGTGAAGCCGGGGGTACG. This gives the protein CASSEAGGT. In full, the CDR3 is CASSEAGGTQYF.

A note on this clone: The read halts 3 residues ahead of the CDR3 end, with the missing end drawn from the germline J gene. The chain uses TRBV30 and TRBJ1-4; D is ambiguous. Trimming stripped 3 bases from V and 8 bases from J, with 10 bases between. CDR3 length equals 12 residues. Germline V gene data show CDR1 as GTSNPN and CDR2 as SVGIG (reference sequence). The sequenced part of the CDR3 DNA is TGTGCCTGGAGAAGCCTGAAGGAAAAA. Its translation: CAWRSLKEK. The full CDR3 reads CAWRSLKEKLFF.

There are many counts of this clone. From the germline J gene comes the end of the CDR3, since the read stops 3 residues before it. V and J are TRBV29-1 and TRBJ2-5; 11 nucleotides line up with TRBD1. Losses at the gene ends were 7 bases for V and 4 bases for J; bases not matched to a gene: 5. The CDR3 has 13 residues. Germline V lookup: CDR1 SQVTM, CDR2 ANQGSEA. The CDR3 sequence is CSARDRGGETQYF. The DNA read from the CDR3 is TGCAGCGCCCGGGACAGGGGGGGAGAGACC.

This clone came up many times. The CDR3 goes on 3 residues after the read ends, and that part is filled in from the germline J gene. The rearrangement links TRBV19 to TRBJ1-1; a possible D gene is TRBD1 (6 bases). The CDR3 is 16 amino acids. In germline, CDR1 is LNHDA, CDR2 SQIVND (reference sequence). Trimming removed 4 bases at V and 3 bases at J, with 18 bases between. Here the CDR3 reads CASSTLRQAGDTEAFF. CDR3 bases read: TGTGCCAGTAGTACGCTAAGACAGGCGGGGGACACTGAA.

In its sample, this clone was seen a few times. The read stops 3 residues short of the end of the CDR3; the missing end is completed from the germline J gene. V is TRBV18 and J is TRBJ2-1, with TRBD2 matching 9 bases. The germline CDR1 and CDR2 sequences are KGHSH and LQKENI. V lost 5 bases, J lost 6 bases, and 11 bases stayed unmatched. This CDR3 is built from 16 residues. Partial CDR3 DNA: TGTGCCAGCTCAAAACGGCGGGAGGGCCGGGGCAATGAG. This gives the protein CASSKRREGRGNE. In full, the CDR3 is CASSKRREGRGNEQFF. Using reference TRBV18 and TRBJ2-1 for the parts outside the CDR3, the full variable domain is NAGVMQNPRHLVRRRGQEARLRCSPMKGHSHVYWYRQLPEEGLKFMVYLQKENIIDESGMPKERFSAEFPKEGPSILRIQQVVRGDSAAYFCASSKRREGRGNEQFFGPGTRLTVL.